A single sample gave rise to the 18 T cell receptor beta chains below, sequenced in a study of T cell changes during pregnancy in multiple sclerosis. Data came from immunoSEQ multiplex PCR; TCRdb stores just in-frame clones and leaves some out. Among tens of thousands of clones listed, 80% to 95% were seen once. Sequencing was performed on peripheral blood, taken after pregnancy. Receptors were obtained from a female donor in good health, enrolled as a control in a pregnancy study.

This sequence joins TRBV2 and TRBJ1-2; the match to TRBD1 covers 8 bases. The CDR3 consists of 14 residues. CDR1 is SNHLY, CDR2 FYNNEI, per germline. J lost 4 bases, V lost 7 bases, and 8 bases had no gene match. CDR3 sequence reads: CASKPGQGIYGYTF. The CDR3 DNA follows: TGTGCCAGCAAGCCCGGACAGGGAATCTATGGCTACACCTTC.

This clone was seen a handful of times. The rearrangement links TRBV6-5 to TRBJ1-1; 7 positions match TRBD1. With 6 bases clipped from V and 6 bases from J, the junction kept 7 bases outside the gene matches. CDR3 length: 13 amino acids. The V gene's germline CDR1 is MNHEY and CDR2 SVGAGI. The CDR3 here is CASSMNRGAEAFF. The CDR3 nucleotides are TGTGCCAGCAGCATGAACAGGGGCGCTGAAGCTTTCTTT.

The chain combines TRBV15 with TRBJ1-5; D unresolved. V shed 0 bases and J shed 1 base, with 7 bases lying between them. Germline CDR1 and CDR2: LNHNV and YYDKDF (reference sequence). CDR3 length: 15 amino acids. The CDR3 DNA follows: TGTGCCACCAGCAGAGAGGCCTTGAGCAATCAGCCCCAGCATTTT. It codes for CATSREALSNQPQHF.

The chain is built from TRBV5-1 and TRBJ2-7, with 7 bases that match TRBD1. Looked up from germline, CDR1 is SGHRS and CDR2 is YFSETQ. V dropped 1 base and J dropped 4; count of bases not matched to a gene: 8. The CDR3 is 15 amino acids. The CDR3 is CASSLYRGVGYEQYF. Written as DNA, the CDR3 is TGCGCCAGCAGCTTGTACAGGGGAGTCGGTTACGAGCAGTACTTC.

The CDR3 protein is CASSFVGSQPQHF. CDR3 coding DNA: TGTGCCAGCAGTTTCGTGGGCTCCCAGCCCCAGCATTTT. The chain recombines TRBV28 with TRBJ1-5; D ambiguous. V was shortened by 3 bases and J by 7 bases, with 10 bases between the two germline ends. CDR3 length equals 13 residues. In germline, CDR1 is MDHEN, CDR2 SYDVKM.

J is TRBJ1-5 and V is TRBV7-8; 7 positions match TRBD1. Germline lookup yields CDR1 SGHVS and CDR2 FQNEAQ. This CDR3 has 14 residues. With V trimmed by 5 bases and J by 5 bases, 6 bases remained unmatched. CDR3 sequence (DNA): TGTGCCAGCAGCGCGCCTACAGGGGATCAGCCCCAGCATTTT. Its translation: CASSAPTGDQPQHF.

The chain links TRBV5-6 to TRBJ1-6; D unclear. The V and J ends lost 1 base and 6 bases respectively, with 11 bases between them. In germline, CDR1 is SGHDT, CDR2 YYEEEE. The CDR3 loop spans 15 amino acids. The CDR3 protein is CASSLISRSNSPLHF. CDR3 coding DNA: TGTGCCAGCAGCTTGATTAGTCGGTCTAATTCACCCCTCCACTTT.

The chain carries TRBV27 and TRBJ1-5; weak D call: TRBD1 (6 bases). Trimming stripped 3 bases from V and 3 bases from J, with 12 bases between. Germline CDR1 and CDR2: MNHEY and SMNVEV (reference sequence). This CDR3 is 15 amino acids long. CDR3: CASSFDRTNNQPQHF. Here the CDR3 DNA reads TGTGCCAGCAGTTTCGACAGGACAAACAATCAGCCCCAGCATTTT.

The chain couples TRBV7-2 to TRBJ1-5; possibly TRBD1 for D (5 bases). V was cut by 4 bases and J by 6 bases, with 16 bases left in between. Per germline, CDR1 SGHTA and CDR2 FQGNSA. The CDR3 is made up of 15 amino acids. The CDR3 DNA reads TGTGCCAGCAGCTCGACCTTTGGCGGGGGTCAGCCCCAGCATTTT. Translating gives CASSSTFGGGQPQHF.

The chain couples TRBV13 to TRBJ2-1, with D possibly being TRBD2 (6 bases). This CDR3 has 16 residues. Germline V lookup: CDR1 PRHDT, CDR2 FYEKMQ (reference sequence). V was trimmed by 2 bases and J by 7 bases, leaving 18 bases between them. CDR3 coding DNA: TGTGCCAGCAGCTTACCGACGTCGAGGGAGGAAAATGAGCAGTTCTTC. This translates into CASSLPTSREENEQFF.

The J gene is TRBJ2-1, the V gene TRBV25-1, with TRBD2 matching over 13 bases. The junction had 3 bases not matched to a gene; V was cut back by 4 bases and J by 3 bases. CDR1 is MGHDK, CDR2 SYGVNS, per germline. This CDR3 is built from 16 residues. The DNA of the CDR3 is TGTGCCAGCAGTGGTTGGACTAGCGGGAGCTACAATGAGCAGTTCTTC. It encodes CASSGWTSGSYNEQFF.

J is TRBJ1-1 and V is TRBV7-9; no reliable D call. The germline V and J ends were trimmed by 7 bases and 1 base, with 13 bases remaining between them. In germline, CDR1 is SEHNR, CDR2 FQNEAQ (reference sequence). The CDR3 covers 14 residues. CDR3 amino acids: CASTRVEKNTEAFF. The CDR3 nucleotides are TGTGCCAGCACTCGGGTGGAGAAGAACACTGAAGCTTTCTTT.

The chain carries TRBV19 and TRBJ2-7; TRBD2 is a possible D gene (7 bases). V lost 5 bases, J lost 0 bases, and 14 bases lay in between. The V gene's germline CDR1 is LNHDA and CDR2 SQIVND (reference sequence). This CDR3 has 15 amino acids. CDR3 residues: CASSGGGGSSYEQYF. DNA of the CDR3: TGTGCCAGTAGTGGGGGCGGCGGGAGCTCCTACGAGCAGTACTTC.

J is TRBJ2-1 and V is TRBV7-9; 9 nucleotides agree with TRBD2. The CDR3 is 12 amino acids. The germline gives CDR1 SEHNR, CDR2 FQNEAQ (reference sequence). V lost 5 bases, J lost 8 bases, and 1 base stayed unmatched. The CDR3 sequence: CASSRLADEQFF. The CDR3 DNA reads TGTGCCAGCAGCCGACTAGCGGATGAGCAGTTCTTC.

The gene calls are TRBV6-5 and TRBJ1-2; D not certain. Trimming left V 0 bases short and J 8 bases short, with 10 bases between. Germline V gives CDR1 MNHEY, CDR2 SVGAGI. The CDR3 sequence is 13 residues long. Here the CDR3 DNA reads TGTGCCAGCAGTTACTCACGGCGGGGAGGCTACACCTTC. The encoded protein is CASSYSRRGGYTF.

The CDR3, as DNA: TGTGCCAGCTCACCCCTAGCGGGAGTTGCAGATACGCAGTATTTT. Translation: CASSPLAGVADTQYF. V gene TRBV18 combines with J gene TRBJ2-3; 10 nucleotides match TRBD2. This CDR3 is 15 amino acids long. Per germline, CDR1 KGHSH and CDR2 LQKENI. After removal of 3 bases from V and 4 bases from J, the junction contained 4 bases not matched to a gene.

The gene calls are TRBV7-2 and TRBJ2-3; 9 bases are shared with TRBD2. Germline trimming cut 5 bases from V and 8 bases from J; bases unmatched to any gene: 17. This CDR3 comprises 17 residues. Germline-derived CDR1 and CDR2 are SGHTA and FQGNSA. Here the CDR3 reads CASSPMNLAGGGSTQYF. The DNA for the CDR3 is TGTGCCAGCAGCCCCATGAACCTGGCGGGGGGGGGAAGTACGCAGTATTTT.

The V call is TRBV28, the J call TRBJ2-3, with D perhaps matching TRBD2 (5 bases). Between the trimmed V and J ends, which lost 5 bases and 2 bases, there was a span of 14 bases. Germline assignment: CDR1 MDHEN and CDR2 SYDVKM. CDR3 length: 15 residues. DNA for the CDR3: TGTGCCAGCAGTCCCAGCGGAGGCCTCACAGATACGCAGTATTTT. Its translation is CASSPSGGLTDTQYF.